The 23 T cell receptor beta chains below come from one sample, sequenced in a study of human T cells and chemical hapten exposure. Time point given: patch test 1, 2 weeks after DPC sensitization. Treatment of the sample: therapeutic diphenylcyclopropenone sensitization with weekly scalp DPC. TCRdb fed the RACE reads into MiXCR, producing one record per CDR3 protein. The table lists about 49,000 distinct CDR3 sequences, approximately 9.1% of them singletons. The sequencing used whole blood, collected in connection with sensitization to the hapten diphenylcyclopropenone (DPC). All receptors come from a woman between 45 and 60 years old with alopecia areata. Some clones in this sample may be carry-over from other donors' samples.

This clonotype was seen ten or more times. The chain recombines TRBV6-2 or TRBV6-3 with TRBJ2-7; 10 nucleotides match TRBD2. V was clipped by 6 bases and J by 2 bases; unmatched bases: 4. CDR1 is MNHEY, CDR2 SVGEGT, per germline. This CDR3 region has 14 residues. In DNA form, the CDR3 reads TGTGCCAGCAGATTAGCGGGAGGCACCTACGAGCAGTACTTC. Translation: CASRLAGGTYEQYF.

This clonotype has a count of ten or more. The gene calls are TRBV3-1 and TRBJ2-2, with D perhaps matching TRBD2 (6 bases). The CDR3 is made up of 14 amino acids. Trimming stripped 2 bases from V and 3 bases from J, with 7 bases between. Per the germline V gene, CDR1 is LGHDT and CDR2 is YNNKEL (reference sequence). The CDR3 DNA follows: TGTGCCAGCAGCCAACGCGGGGACACCGGGGAGCTGTTTTTT. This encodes CASSQRGDTGELFF. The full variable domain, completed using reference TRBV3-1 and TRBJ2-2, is DTAVSQTPKYLVTQMGNDKSIKCEQNLGHDTMYWYKQDSKKFLKIMFSYNNKELIINETVPNRFSPKSPDKAHLNLHINSLELGDSAVYFCASSQRGDTGELFFGEGSRLTVL.

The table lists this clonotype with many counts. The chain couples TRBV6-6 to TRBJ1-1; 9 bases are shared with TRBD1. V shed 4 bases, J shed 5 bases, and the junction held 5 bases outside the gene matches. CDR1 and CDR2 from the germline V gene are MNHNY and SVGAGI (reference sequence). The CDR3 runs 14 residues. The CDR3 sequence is CASSWRTGETEAFF. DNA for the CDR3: TGTGCCAGCAGTTGGCGGACAGGGGAGACTGAAGCTTTCTTT.

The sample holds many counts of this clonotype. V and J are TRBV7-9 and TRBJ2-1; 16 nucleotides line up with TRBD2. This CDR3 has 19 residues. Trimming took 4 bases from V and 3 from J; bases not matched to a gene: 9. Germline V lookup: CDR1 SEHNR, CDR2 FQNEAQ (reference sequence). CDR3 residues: CASSSTGLAGGINYNEQFF. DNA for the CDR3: TGTGCCAGCAGCTCAACGGGACTAGCGGGAGGGATAAACTACAATGAGCAGTTCTTC.

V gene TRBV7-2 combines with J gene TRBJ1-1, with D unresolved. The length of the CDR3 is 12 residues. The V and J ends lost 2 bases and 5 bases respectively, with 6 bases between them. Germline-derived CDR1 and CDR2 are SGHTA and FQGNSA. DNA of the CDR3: TGTGCCAGCAGCTTATGGGGAACTGAAGCTTTCTTT. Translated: CASSLWGTEAFF.

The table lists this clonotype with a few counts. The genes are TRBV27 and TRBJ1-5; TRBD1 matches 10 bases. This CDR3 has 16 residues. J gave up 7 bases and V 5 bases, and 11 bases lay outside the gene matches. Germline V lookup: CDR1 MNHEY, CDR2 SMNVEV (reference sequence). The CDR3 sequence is CASSRRTGGAGQPQHF. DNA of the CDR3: TGTGCCAGCAGTCGACGGACAGGGGGGGCAGGGCAGCCCCAGCATTTT.

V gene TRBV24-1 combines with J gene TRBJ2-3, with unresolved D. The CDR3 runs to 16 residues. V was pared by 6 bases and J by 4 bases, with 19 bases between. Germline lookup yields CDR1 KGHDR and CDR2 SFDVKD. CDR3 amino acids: CATSRARVPGADTQYF. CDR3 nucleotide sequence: TGTGCCACCAGTAGAGCGAGAGTTCCCGGTGCAGATACGCAGTATTTT.

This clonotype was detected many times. The CDR3 DNA reads TGTGCCAGCGGGGAGAGGGGCGATGGATTGGACACTGAAGCTTTCTTT. It specifies CASGERGDGLDTEAFF. The gene calls are TRBV28 and TRBJ1-1; D may be TRBD1 (5 bases). This CDR3 is 16 amino acids long. V was pared by 8 bases and J by 3 bases, with 22 bases between. CDR1 MDHEN and CDR2 SYDVKM come from the germline V gene.

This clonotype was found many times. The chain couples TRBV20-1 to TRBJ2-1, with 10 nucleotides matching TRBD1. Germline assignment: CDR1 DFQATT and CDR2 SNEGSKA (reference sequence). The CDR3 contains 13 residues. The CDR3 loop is CLLRDRGNNEQFF. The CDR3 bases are TGCCTTTTGCGGGACAGGGGAAACAATGAGCAGTTCTTC.

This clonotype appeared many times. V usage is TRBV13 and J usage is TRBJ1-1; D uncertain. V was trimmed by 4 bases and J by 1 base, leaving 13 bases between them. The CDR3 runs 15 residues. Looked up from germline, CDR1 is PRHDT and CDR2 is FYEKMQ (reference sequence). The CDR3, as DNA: TGTGCCAGCAGCTCCCGACTCGGGAGGAACACTGAAGCTTTCTTT. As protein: CASSSRLGRNTEAFF. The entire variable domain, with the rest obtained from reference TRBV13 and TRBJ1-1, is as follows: AAGVIQSPRHLIKEKRETATLKCYPIPRHDTVYWYQQGPGQDPQFLISFYEKMQSDKGSIPDRFSAQQFSDYHSELNMSSLELGDSALYFCASSSRLGRNTEAFFGQGTRLTVV.

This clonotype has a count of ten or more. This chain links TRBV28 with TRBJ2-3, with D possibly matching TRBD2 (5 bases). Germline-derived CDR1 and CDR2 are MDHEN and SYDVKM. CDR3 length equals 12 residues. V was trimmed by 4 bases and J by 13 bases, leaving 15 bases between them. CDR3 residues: CASSSLEGRKYF. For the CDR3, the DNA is TGTGCCAGCAGTTCCCTCGAGGGCCGTAAGTATTTT. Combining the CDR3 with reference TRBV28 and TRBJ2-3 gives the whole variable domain DVKVTQSSRYLVKRTGEKVFLECVQDMDHENMFWYRQDPGLGLRLIYFSYDVKMKEKGDIPEGYSVSREKKERFSLILESASTNQTSMYLCASSSLEGRKYFGPGTRLTVL.

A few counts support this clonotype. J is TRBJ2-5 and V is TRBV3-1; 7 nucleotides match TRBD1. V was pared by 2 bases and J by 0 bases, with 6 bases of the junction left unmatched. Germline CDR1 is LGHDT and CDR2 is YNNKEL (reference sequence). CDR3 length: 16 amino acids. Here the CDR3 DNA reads TGTGCCAGCAGCCAATCCCAGGGACAGAACCAAGAGACCCAGTACTTC. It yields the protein CASSQSQGQNQETQYF.

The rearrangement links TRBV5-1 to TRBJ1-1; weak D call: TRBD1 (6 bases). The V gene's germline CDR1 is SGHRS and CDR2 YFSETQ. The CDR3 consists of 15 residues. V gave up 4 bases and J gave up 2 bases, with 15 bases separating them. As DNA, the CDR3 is TGCGCCAGCAGCCCAGAAGCCGGGGGCAACACTGAAGCTTTCTTT. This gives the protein CASSPEAGGNTEAFF. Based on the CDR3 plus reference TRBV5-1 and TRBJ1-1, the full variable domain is KAGVTQTPRYLIKTRGQQVTLSCSPISGHRSVSWYQQTPGQGLQFLFEYFSETQRNKGNFPGRFSGRQFSNSRSEMNVSTLELGDSALYLCASSPEAGGNTEAFFGQGTRLTVV.

In DNA, the CDR3 is TGCGCCAGCAGCCAAGATACTTATAACACAGATACGCAGTATTTT. Encoded protein: CASSQDTYNTDTQYF. This chain uses TRBV4-3 with TRBJ2-3; D gene uncertain. Germline CDR1 reads LGHNA; CDR2 reads YSLEER. The CDR3 sequence is 15 residues long. Between the trimmed V and J ends, which lost 0 bases and 2 bases, there was a span of 9 bases.

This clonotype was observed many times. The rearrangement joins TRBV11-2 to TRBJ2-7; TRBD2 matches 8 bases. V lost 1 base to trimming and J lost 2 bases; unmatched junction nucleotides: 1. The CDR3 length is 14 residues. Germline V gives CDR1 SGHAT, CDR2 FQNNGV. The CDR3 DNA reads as TGTGCCAGCAGCTTAGCCGGGAGGGCCTACGAGCAGTACTTC. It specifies CASSLAGRAYEQYF.

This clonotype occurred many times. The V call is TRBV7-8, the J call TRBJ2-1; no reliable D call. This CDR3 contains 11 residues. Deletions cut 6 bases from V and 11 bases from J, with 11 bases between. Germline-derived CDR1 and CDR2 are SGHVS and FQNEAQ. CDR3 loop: CASSPQEKQFF. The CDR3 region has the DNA TGTGCCAGCAGTCCACAAGAGAAGCAGTTCTTC.

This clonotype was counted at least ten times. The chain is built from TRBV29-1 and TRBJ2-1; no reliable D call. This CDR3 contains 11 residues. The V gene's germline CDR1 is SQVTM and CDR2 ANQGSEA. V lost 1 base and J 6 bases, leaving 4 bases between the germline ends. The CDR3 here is CSVEGGNEQFF. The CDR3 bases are TGCAGCGTTGAAGGGGGCAATGAGCAGTTCTTC.

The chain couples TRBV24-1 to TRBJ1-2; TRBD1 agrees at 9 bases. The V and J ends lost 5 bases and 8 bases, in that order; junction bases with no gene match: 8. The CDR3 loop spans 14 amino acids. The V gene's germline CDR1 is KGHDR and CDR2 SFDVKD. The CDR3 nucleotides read TGTGCCACCAGTGCCGCGACAGGGGGGCTCGGCTACACCTTC. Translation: CATSAATGGLGYTF.

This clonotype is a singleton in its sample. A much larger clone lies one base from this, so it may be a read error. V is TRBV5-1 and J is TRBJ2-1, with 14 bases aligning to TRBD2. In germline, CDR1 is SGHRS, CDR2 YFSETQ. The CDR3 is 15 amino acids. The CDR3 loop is CASSLMGTSGGERFF. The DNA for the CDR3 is TGCGCCAGCAGCTTGATGGGGACTAGCGGGGGTGAGCGGTTCTTC.

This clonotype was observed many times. This chain's CDR3 is CASSRKLAGSNTGELFF. In DNA, the CDR3 is TGTGCCAGCAGCCGAAAACTAGCGGGATCGAACACCGGGGAGCTGTTTTTT. This sequence joins TRBV11-2 and TRBJ2-2, with 10 nucleotides matching TRBD2. V gave up 5 bases and J gave up 0 bases; unmatched junction bases: 6. Germline CDR1 reads SGHAT; CDR2 reads FQNNGV. CDR3 length: 17 residues.

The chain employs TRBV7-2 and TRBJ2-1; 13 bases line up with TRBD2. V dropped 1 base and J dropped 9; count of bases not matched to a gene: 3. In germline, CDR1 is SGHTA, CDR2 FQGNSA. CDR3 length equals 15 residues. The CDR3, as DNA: TGTGCCAGCAGCTTAGGGACTAGCGGGAGTGGTGAGCAGTTCTTC. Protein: CASSLGTSGSGEQFF. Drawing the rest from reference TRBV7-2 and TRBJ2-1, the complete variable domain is GAGVSQSPSNKVTEKGKDVELRCDPISGHTALYWYRQSLGQGLEFLIYFQGNSAPDKSGLPSDRFSAERTGGSVSTLTIQRTQQEDSAVYLCASSLGTSGSGEQFFGPGTRLTVL.

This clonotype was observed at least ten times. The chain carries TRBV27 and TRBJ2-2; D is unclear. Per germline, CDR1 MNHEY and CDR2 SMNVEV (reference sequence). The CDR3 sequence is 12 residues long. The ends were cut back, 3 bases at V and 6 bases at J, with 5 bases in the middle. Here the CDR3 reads CASSFIAGELFF. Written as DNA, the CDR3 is TGTGCCAGCAGTTTCATAGCCGGGGAGCTGTTTTTT.

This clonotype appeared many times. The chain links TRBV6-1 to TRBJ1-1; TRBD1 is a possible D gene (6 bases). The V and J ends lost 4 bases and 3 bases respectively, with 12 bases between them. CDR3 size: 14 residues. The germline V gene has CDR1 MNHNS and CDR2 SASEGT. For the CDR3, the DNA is TGTGCCAGCAGTGGATCAGGGGAAGACACTGAAGCTTTCTTT. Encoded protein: CASSGSGEDTEAFF.